These 16 T cell receptor beta chains originate from one sample sequenced in a study of blood T cell repertoires in COVID-19. Some clones are missing from TCRdb's copy, which holds only in-frame ones; the method was immunoSEQ multiplex PCR. The sample holds about 330,000 clones, roughly 90% seen once. Specimen: PBMCs or T cells enriched from blood (not recorded which). These TCRs come from a woman aged 30 to 39 who had recovered from COVID-19.

The chain recombines TRBV15 with TRBJ2-1, with 8 bases matching TRBD2. The CDR3 length is 16 residues. The J segment lost 9 bases and the V segment lost 8 bases, leaving 18 bases of the junction unmatched. CDR1 and CDR2 from the germline V gene are LNHNV and YYDKDF (reference sequence). CDR3 residues: CATYNGVGRALGEQFF. In nucleotides, the CDR3 is TGTGCCACCTATAATGGGGTCGGGAGGGCCCTCGGTGAGCAGTTCTTC.

The chain couples TRBV28 to TRBJ1-4; 8 positions match TRBD1. Unmatched junction bases numbered 5, after V lost 6 bases and J lost 8 bases. The length of the CDR3 is 13 residues. Looked up from germline, CDR1 is MDHEN and CDR2 is SYDVKM. CDR3 nucleotides: TGTGCCAGCAGGCAGGGGGCCTTCGAAAAACTGTTTTTT. Protein sequence: CASRQGAFEKLFF.

The chain couples TRBV29-1 to TRBJ1-2; unclear D gene. The germline CDR1 and CDR2 sequences are SQVTM and ANQGSEA. The CDR3 is made up of 13 amino acids. Trimming stripped 2 bases from V and 4 bases from J, with 11 bases between. The CDR3 DNA sequence: TGCAGCGTTGAACTCCCAGTAACCTATGGCTACACCTTC. It yields the protein CSVELPVTYGYTF.

The CDR3 spells CASSSRAGSRHEQFF. CDR3 nucleotide sequence: TGTGCCAGCAGCTCCCGTGCGGGTTCCAGGCATGAGCAGTTCTTC. The chain carries TRBV7-8 and TRBJ2-1; D is perhaps TRBD2 (5 bases). The germline V gene encodes CDR1 SGHVS and CDR2 FQNEAQ. V lost 4 bases, J lost 8 bases, and 18 bases lay in between. This CDR3 has 15 amino acids.

This chain links TRBV11-2 with TRBJ2-7; 10 bases align to TRBD2. This CDR3 contains 16 residues. Germline V lookup: CDR1 SGHAT, CDR2 FQNNGV. Losses at the gene ends were 5 bases for V and 4 bases for J; bases not matched to a gene: 11. DNA of the CDR3: TGTGCCAGCAGCCTGTTCGAGGCTAGCGGGAGTTACGAGCAGTACTTC. Encoded protein: CASSLFEASGSYEQYF. Full variable domain (remainder filled in from reference TRBV11-2 and TRBJ2-7): EAGVAQSPRYKIIEKRQSVAFWCNPISGHATLYWYQQILGQGPKLLIQFQNNGVVDDSQLPKDRFSAERLKGVDSTLKIQPAKLEDSAVYLCASSLFEASGSYEQYFGPGTRLTVT.

The rearrangement uses TRBV6-5 and TRBJ1-3; the match to TRBD1 covers 7 bases. From germline, CDR1 is MNHEY and CDR2 SVGAGI. Trimming at V came to 6 bases and at J to 0 bases, leaving 5 bases not matched to a gene. The CDR3 is made up of 15 amino acids. The CDR3 loop is CASRRGTASGNTIYF. For the CDR3, the DNA is TGTGCCAGCAGACGCGGGACAGCCTCTGGAAACACCATATATTTT.

This chain links TRBV6-5 with TRBJ2-5, with 9 bases that match TRBD1. The junction had 16 bases not matched to a gene; V was cut back by 10 bases and J by 7 bases. CDR3 length equals 15 residues. CDR1 and CDR2 (germline): MNHEY, SVGAGI. The CDR3 coding sequence is TGTGCCACCATCCCCGGCGGGACAGGGAGGGGGACCCAGTACTTC. Translated, it gives CATIPGGTGRGTQYF.

This clone was detected only once. The V and J genes are TRBV29-1 and TRBJ1-1, with D possibly matching TRBD1 (5 bases). The length of the CDR3 is 11 residues. Per the germline V gene, CDR1 is SQVTM and CDR2 is ANQGSEA. Trimming cost V 1 base and J 10 bases, with 10 bases left between them. The CDR3 sequence is CSVEAGEGAFF. CDR3 in DNA: TGCAGCGTTGAAGCGGGGGAAGGAGCTTTCTTT.

V usage is TRBV19 and J usage is TRBJ1-5, with 9 nucleotides matching TRBD1. CDR1 is LNHDA and CDR2 is SQIVND in the germline V gene (reference sequence). Losses at the gene ends were 5 bases for V and 0 bases for J; bases not matched to a gene: 5. This CDR3 has 16 amino acids. CDR3 coding DNA: TGTGCCAGTAGTTCCGGACAGGGGATTAGCAATCAGCCCCAGCATTTT. Its translation is CASSSGQGISNQPQHF.

The chain recombines TRBV7-2 with TRBJ1-5, with D maybe TRBD1 (6 bases). V was cut by 1 base and J by 7 bases, with 11 bases left in between. This CDR3 spans 14 amino acids. The V gene's germline CDR1 is SGHTA and CDR2 FQGNSA. In DNA form, the CDR3 reads TGTGCCAGCAGCTTAGGTCCCAGGGGACAGCCCCAGCATTTT. Protein: CASSLGPRGQPQHF.

V gene TRBV18 combines with J gene TRBJ2-7, with 9 bases matching TRBD2. Germline V gives CDR1 KGHSH, CDR2 LQKENI. The CDR3 sequence is 15 residues long. With V trimmed by 3 bases and J by 3 bases, 6 bases remained unmatched. The CDR3 loop reads CASSPAGGPGYEQYF. CDR3 coding DNA: TGTGCCAGCTCACCTGCGGGAGGGCCCGGCTACGAGCAGTACTTC.

The chain uses TRBV7-3 and TRBJ2-1; TRBD2 matches at 15 bases. Trimming cost V 4 bases and J 7 bases; bases outside gene matches: 8. Germline V gene lookup returns CDR1 SGHTA and CDR2 FQGTGA. The CDR3 loop spans 17 amino acids. This CDR3 reads CASSSPGLAGGLNEQFF. Here the CDR3 DNA reads TGTGCCAGCAGCTCACCGGGACTAGCGGGGGGTTTGAATGAGCAGTTCTTC.

This chain joins TRBV19 and TRBJ1-2; D is unclear. CDR1 is LNHDA and CDR2 is SQIVND in the germline V gene (reference sequence). The CDR3 is 14 residues long. V lost 3 bases to trimming and J lost 7 bases, with 15 bases between them. CDR3 protein: CASSIGREWCGYTF. The DNA of the CDR3 is TGTGCCAGTAGTATTGGGAGGGAGTGGTGTGGCTACACCTTC.

This chain joins TRBV27 and TRBJ2-3, with 8 bases identical to TRBD2. V gave up 7 bases and J gave up 3 bases; unmatched junction bases: 3. Germline V gene lookup returns CDR1 MNHEY and CDR2 SMNVEV (reference sequence). The CDR3 is 13 residues long. CDR3 nucleotides: TGTGCCAGCACCCAGCGGGGGACAGATACGCAGTATTTT. Amino acids: CASTQRGTDTQYF.

This clone was seen just once. The gene calls are TRBV12-3 or TRBV12-4 and TRBJ1-4; no definite D call. The germline V and J ends were trimmed by 2 bases and 7 bases, with 8 bases remaining between them. This CDR3 is 13 amino acids long. CDR3 coding DNA: TGTGCCAGCAGTTTACAGGAAGGTGAAAAACTGTTTTTT. This codes for CASSLQEGEKLFF.

This chain connects TRBV9 to TRBJ2-1; no clear D. The CDR3 runs to 12 residues. Trimming cost V 3 bases and J 8 bases, with 9 bases left between them. CDR1 SGDLS and CDR2 YYNGEE come from the germline V gene. CDR3 coding DNA: TGTGCCAGCAGCGGTCCTGGGCATGAGCAGTTCTTC. Its protein product is CASSGPGHEQFF.